The 28 T cell receptor beta chains reported below all come from one sample, sequenced in a study of CD8 T cells in ankylosing spondylitis. In TCRdb, the 5' RACE reads were re-called with MiXCR into one record per CDR3 protein. Of approximately 200,000 distinct CDR3 sequences listed, about 13% are singletons. Sequenced sample: blood, either unsorted or a sorted T cell fraction (not recorded which). Every receptor here comes from a male donor with ankylosing spondylitis or in good health (not recorded which).

The chain uses TRBV5-1 and TRBJ2-2; D call uncertain. This CDR3 has 16 amino acids. Trimming removed 5 bases at V and 6 bases at J, with 20 bases between. Germline V gene lookup returns CDR1 SGHRS and CDR2 YFSETQ. CDR3 region: CASRLWDRWHPGELFF. The CDR3 bases are TGCGCCAGCAGGCTATGGGATAGGTGGCATCCCGGGGAGCTGTTTTTT. Combining the CDR3 with reference TRBV5-1 and TRBJ2-2 gives the whole variable domain KAGVTQTPRYLIKTRGQQVTLSCSPISGHRSVSWYQQTPGQGLQFLFEYFSETQRNKGNFPGRFSGRQFSNSRSEMNVSTLELGDSALYLCASRLWDRWHPGELFFGEGSRLTVL.

J is TRBJ2-7 and V is TRBV4-1; TRBD2 agrees at 8 bases. The CDR3 totals 17 residues. Germline V gives CDR1 MGHRA, CDR2 YSYEKL. Trimming at V came to 4 bases and at J to 2 bases, leaving 13 bases not matched to a gene. The CDR3 region is CASSLPRGEEGPYEQYF. The CDR3, as DNA: TGCGCCAGCAGCCTTCCGCGGGGGGAAGAGGGACCCTACGAGCAGTACTTC.

This clonotype was detected a few times. This chain connects TRBV7-2 to TRBJ2-7; 9 positions match TRBD1. Germline V gene data show CDR1 as SGHTA and CDR2 as FQGNSA. The J segment lost 0 bases and the V segment lost 4 bases, leaving 10 bases of the junction unmatched. CDR3 size: 17 residues. The CDR3 DNA follows: TGTGCCAGCAGCTACTACCGGGACAGGGCTAGCTCCTACGAGCAGTACTTC. Residues: CASSYYRDRASSYEQYF.

The chain carries TRBV4-1 and TRBJ2-1; D gene ambiguous. CDR3 size: 15 residues. Deletions cut 6 bases from V and 1 base from J, with 13 bases between. CDR1 MGHRA and CDR2 YSYEKL come from the germline V gene. CDR3 amino acids: CASSPVGGSYNEQFF. The CDR3 region has the DNA TGCGCCAGCAGTCCGGTGGGCGGTTCCTACAATGAGCAGTTCTTC.

This clonotype was picked up many times. This sequence joins TRBV10-2 and TRBJ2-7; D ambiguous. V was pared by 6 bases and J by 1 base, with 4 bases between. The CDR3 is 11 amino acids. Germline lookup yields CDR1 WSHSY and CDR2 SAAADI. In DNA form, the CDR3 reads TGCGCCAGCAGCACTTCCTACGAGCAGTACTTC. Its translation is CASSTSYEQYF.

The sample holds a few counts of this clonotype. V gene TRBV4-2 combines with J gene TRBJ2-6; D unclear. CDR1 and CDR2 (germline): LGHNA, YNFKEQ. The CDR3 is made up of 16 amino acids. V lost 0 bases, J lost 0 bases, and 6 bases lay in between. The CDR3, as DNA: TGTGCCAGCAGCCAAGAAGTCGGCTCTGGGGCCAACGTCCTGACTTTC. It is translated as CASSQEVGSGANVLTF.

This chain joins TRBV7-6 and TRBJ2-7, with D uncertain. In germline, CDR1 is SGHVS, CDR2 FNYEAQ. The V end lost 4 bases, the J end lost 2 bases, and 15 bases lay between the germline ends. This CDR3 contains 15 residues. The CDR3 DNA follows: TGTGCCAGCAGCTCCGCTTACGGTATTCCCTACGAGCAGTACTTC. It yields the protein CASSSAYGIPYEQYF.

This chain uses TRBV6-6 with TRBJ2-5; the D gene is possibly TRBD1 (6 bases). Trimming cost V 1 base and J 4 bases, with 7 bases left between them. CDR3 length equals 13 residues. Germline V lookup: CDR1 MNHNY, CDR2 SVGAGI (reference sequence). The CDR3 is CASSYLDRETQYF. The CDR3 nucleotides read TGTGCCAGCAGTTACTTGGACAGAGAGACCCAGTACTTC.

This clonotype was observed a handful of times. V and J are TRBV12-3 or TRBV12-4 and TRBJ2-1; the D gene is possibly TRBD1 (6 bases). The CDR3 has 16 residues. V was trimmed by 5 bases and J by 1 base, leaving 15 bases between them. CDR3 DNA: TGTGCCAGCAGTCGTTACGCAGGGGCATCCTACAATGAGCAGTTCTTC. Its protein is CASSRYAGASYNEQFF.

The table lists this clonotype with a few counts. This chain links TRBV6-5 with TRBJ2-3; D is ambiguous. Germline V lookup: CDR1 MNHEY, CDR2 SVGAGI. V lost 2 bases and J lost 6, with 9 bases in between. The CDR3 is made up of 13 amino acids. CDR3 protein: CASSYGKGDTQYF. In nucleotides, the CDR3 is TGTGCCAGCAGTTACGGAAAAGGGGATACGCAGTATTTT.

This clonotype showed up many times. The CDR3 is CASSQEELAGGNEQFF. The CDR3 DNA sequence: TGTGCCAGCAGCCAAGAGGAACTAGCGGGGGGCAATGAGCAGTTCTTC. The chain has TRBV4-2 and TRBJ2-1, with 12 bases fitting TRBD2. The germline V gene encodes CDR1 LGHNA and CDR2 YNFKEQ. The ends lost 0 bases at V and 6 bases at J; junction bases unmatched: 3. This CDR3 has 16 residues.

The genes are TRBV12-3 or TRBV12-4 and TRBJ1-5, with D unclear. The length of the CDR3 is 13 residues. V was cut by 3 bases and J by 7 bases, with 10 bases left in between. CDR3 sequence: CASSFGDRQPQHF. The CDR3 DNA is TGTGCCAGCAGTTTTGGCGATAGACAGCCCCAGCATTTT.

In this sample, this clonotype turned up many times. In nucleotides, the CDR3 is TGTGCCAGCAGTTACGGGACAGGCAATCAGCCCCAGCATTTT. It specifies CASSYGTGNQPQHF. This chain uses TRBV6-2 or TRBV6-3 with TRBJ1-5; 7 nucleotides agree with TRBD1. Per germline, CDR1 MNHEY and CDR2 SVGEGT. This CDR3 comprises 14 residues. Trimming cost V 2 bases and J 2 bases; bases outside gene matches: 0.

This clonotype was picked up many times. V is TRBV5-6 and J is TRBJ2-6, with D hard to call. The CDR3 is 18 residues long. CDR1 and CDR2 (germline): SGHDT, YYEEEE. Trimming stripped 2 bases from V and 0 bases from J, with 15 bases between. Written as DNA, the CDR3 is TGTGCCAGCAGCTTTAAGAGACTCCTGATCTCTGGGGCCAACGTCCTGACTTTC. It is translated as CASSFKRLLISGANVLTF.

In its sample, this clonotype was seen a few times. The V gene is TRBV6-1, the J gene TRBJ2-1; the D is unclear. V was cut by 0 bases and J by 4 bases, with 4 bases left in between. The CDR3 spans 13 residues. Germline values: CDR1 MNHNS, CDR2 SASEGT. The CDR3 nucleotides are TGTGCCAGCAGTGAAGCGCCTTACAATGAGCAGTTCTTC. Translated: CASSEAPYNEQFF.

The chain carries TRBV14 and TRBJ1-2, with TRBD1 identical over 7 bases. The V and J ends lost 5 bases and 8 bases, in that order; junction bases with no gene match: 11. CDR1 is SGHDN and CDR2 is FVKESK in the germline V gene. This CDR3 region has 14 residues. The CDR3 loop is CASSSTGALEGYTF. DNA of the CDR3: TGTGCCAGCAGCTCAACAGGGGCCTTGGAGGGCTACACCTTC.

This sequence joins TRBV30 and TRBJ1-1; 7 bases match TRBD1. The germline gives CDR1 GTSNPN, CDR2 SVGIG (reference sequence). Trimming at V came to 3 bases and at J to 10 bases, leaving 5 bases not matched to a gene. This CDR3 comprises 11 residues. The CDR3 DNA reads TGTGCCTGGAGCGGGACAGACCCAGCTTTCTTT. The encoded protein is CAWSGTDPAFF.

This clonotype was observed a few times. The chain couples TRBV5-1 to TRBJ2-7, with a weak D call TRBD2 (6 bases). The CDR3 is 14 amino acids. Germline V gene sequence: CDR1 SGHRS, CDR2 YFSETQ. Trimming took off 0 bases at V and 3 bases at J, with 10 bases between the two ends. The CDR3 bases are TGCGCCAGCAGCTTGGTAGGGGAGGACTACGAGCAGTACTTC. It specifies CASSLVGEDYEQYF.

This clonotype was seen only a few times. The J gene is TRBJ2-7, the V gene TRBV25-1; 10 bases line up with TRBD1. Germline V gene data show CDR1 as MGHDK and CDR2 as SYGVNS. The CDR3 length is 13 residues. The V and J ends lost 3 bases and 6 bases, in that order; junction bases with no gene match: 2. Written as DNA, the CDR3 is TGTGCCAGCAGTGAGGGACAGGGGAGCGAGCAGTACTTC. Protein: CASSEGQGSEQYF.

This clonotype was seen a handful of times. This sequence joins TRBV9 and TRBJ2-3, with TRBD2 matching 10 bases. The length of the CDR3 is 16 residues. Trimming removed 4 bases from V and 1 base from J; junction bases left unmatched: 6. Germline V gene data show CDR1 as SGDLS and CDR2 as YYNGEE. CDR3 residues: CASSSRLAGRTDTQYF. CDR3 nucleotide sequence: TGTGCCAGCAGCTCCAGACTAGCGGGCCGCACAGATACGCAGTATTTT.

This clonotype came up a few times. V is TRBV5-1 and J is TRBJ2-3; 8 bases fit TRBD2. J was trimmed by 3 bases and V by 0 bases; bases with no gene match: 3. The V gene's germline CDR1 is SGHRS and CDR2 YFSETQ. The CDR3 is 15 residues long. The CDR3 DNA follows: TGCGCCAGCAGCTTGGATAGCGGGACGACAGATACGCAGTATTTT. Amino acids: CASSLDSGTTDTQYF.

This clonotype has just a few counts. The chain carries TRBV28 and TRBJ2-3; D is unclear. This CDR3 has 13 residues. The germline V and J ends were trimmed by 5 bases and 6 bases, with 12 bases remaining between them. Per the germline V gene, CDR1 is MDHEN and CDR2 is SYDVKM. CDR3 coding DNA: TGTGCCAGCAGTGCTCTAGGACCGGATACGCAGTATTTT. Its translation: CASSALGPDTQYF.

The chain joins TRBV30 to TRBJ1-5; D gene unclear. The germline V gene encodes CDR1 GTSNPN and CDR2 SVGIG (reference sequence). Trimming took 2 bases from V and 0 from J, leaving 11 bases between them. The CDR3 consists of 15 residues. CDR3 amino acids: CAWSQDTTSNQPQHF. Here the CDR3 DNA reads TGTGCCTGGAGTCAAGACACGACTAGCAATCAGCCCCAGCATTTT.

Many counts were recorded for this clonotype. J is TRBJ1-2 and V is TRBV21-1; the D segment call TRBD1 is taken from the table without a DNA check. TRBV21-1 constitutes a pseudogene. This CDR3 has 13 residues. CDR3 loop: CASSTIQGDGYTF. In nucleotides, the CDR3 is TGTGCCAGCAGCACCATACAGGGGGATGGCTACACCTTC.

This clonotype was found a few times. V and J are TRBV6-1 and TRBJ1-6, with no clear D. Trimming cost V 5 bases and J 11 bases, with 16 bases left between them. Germline CDR1 is MNHNS and CDR2 is SASEGT. The CDR3 totals 14 residues. CDR3 residues: CASSSTPDGTPLHF. The CDR3 coding sequence is TGTGCCAGCAGTTCGACCCCCGATGGTACACCCCTCCACTTT.

This clonotype was picked up many times. The chain links TRBV4-2 to TRBJ2-7, with TRBD2 matching over 9 bases. Trimming took 1 base from V and 7 from J; bases not matched to a gene: 8. The germline gives CDR1 LGHNA, CDR2 YNFKEQ. CDR3 length: 15 amino acids. The CDR3 here is CASSQARGLAREQYF. Written as DNA, the CDR3 is TGTGCCAGCAGCCAAGCAAGAGGACTAGCGAGGGAGCAGTACTTC.

V and J are TRBV6-5 and TRBJ1-5, with no clear D. The germline V and J ends were trimmed by 2 bases and 5 bases, with 7 bases remaining between them. This CDR3 is 13 amino acids long. CDR1 is MNHEY and CDR2 is SVGAGI in the germline V gene. Here the CDR3 DNA reads TGTGCCAGCAGTTACGGGTCGGATCAGCCCCAGCATTTT. Translated: CASSYGSDQPQHF.

The chain recombines TRBV7-6 with TRBJ1-1; no clear D. The V gene lost 2 bases and the J gene lost 0 bases, with 7 bases spanning the gap. The CDR3 contains 14 residues. Germline values: CDR1 SGHVS, CDR2 FNYEAQ. DNA of the CDR3: TGTGCCAGCAGCTTAAGACCATTGAACACTGAAGCTTTCTTT. Protein product: CASSLRPLNTEAFF.